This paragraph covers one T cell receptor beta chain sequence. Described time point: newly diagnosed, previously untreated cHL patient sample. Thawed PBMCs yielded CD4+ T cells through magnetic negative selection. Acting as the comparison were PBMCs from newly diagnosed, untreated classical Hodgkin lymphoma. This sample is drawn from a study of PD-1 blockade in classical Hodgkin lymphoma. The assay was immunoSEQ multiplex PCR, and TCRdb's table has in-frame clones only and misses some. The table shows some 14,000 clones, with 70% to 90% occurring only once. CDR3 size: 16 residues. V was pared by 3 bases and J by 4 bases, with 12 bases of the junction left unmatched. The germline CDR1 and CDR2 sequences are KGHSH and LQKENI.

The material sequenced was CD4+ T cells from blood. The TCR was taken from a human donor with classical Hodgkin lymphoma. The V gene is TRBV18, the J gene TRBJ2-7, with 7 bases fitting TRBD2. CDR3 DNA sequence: TGTGCCAGCTCACCTGGACGGGGGGTTGGGAGATACGAGCAGTACTTC. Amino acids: CASSPGRGVGRYEQYF.